One T cell receptor beta chain is described in this entry. This clone was seen only a few times. Its antigen remains undetermined. Nothing much larger sits one base from this clone, and base qualities are not available. In total, roughly 670 healthy bone marrow donors made up the cohort. Cohort members were all nominally healthy when sampled, although unrecorded immune exposures were likely present. The donor tested CMV seropositive, placing the donor among the approximately 290 seropositive members of the cohort. A peripheral blood sample was collected from each donor, and TCR beta sequencing was performed on peripheral blood mononuclear cells. The Qiagen DNeasy Blood Extraction Kit was used to extract genomic DNA from the blood cell samples. The protocol used for the library was the immunoSEQ multiplex PCR assay. The multiplex PCR relied on a mix of 60 forward primers for TCR Vbeta segments and 13 reverse primers for TCR Jbeta segments. The CDR3 region of rearranged TCR beta genes was amplified from genomic DNA by a multiplex PCR assay. The amplified TCR beta libraries were sequenced on the Illumina HiSeq System as 87-base-pair reads. The paper's processing steps were these. In a later analysis, some 80 million unique TCR beta chains were counted across the 650 to 750 repertoires, and approximately 11 million of these chains were shared by at least two donors. Raw reads were error-corrected and collapsed into unique sequences with a nearest-neighbor algorithm that merged closely related sequences to remove PCR and sequencing errors. Alignment of CDR3 sequences to IMGT reference sequences was used to assign V, D and J gene segments. For a sequence to be retained, at least a six-nucleotide match to both a V gene segment and a J gene segment was required. A rearrangement was called productive if the CDR3 had no stop codons and remained in frame with V and J, and every other rearrangement was called non-productive. CDR3 was defined according to IMGT convention as the region running from the second conserved V-encoded cysteine to the conserved J-encoded phenylalanine. The earlier analysis of roughly 590 of the donors excluded sequences that lacked an unambiguous match to a single V gene segment. In an earlier analysis of 587 of the donors, V segments were called functional above 56.7% productive rearrangements and were called segregating when the between-donor standard deviation exceeded 5%. A statistical classification framework was built for diagnosing cytomegalovirus status from the catalog of TCR beta chain sequences. In a later analysis, V and J genes were assigned by comparing TCR nucleotide sequences against IMGT/GENE-DB human TR gene sequences. In a later analysis, CDR3 sequences and most-parsimonious VDJ recombination scenarios were assigned using the TCRdist pipeline. In a later analysis, each TCR beta chain was defined by its CDR3 amino acid sequence together with its V-gene family, and reads lacking a unique V-gene family were excluded. As a way to deal with suspected cross-contamination and a sequencing artifact, a later analysis dropped 450 to 600 nucleotide sequences that were highly shared and had low generation probability. A later analysis calculated a clonal expansion index for each public chain from normalized within-repertoire ranks of inferred template counts. Generation probabilities in a later analysis came from a VDJ recombination model fitted to out-of-frame rearrangements, and those results were checked against IGoR. A later analysis scored TCR-TCR, TCR-HLA and TCR-CMV co-occurrence with hypergeometric tests, applying a repertoire-size bias correction to TCR pairs. A later analysis estimated false discovery rates by permuting HLA or CMV assignments 20 times. A later analysis grouped co-occurring TCRs with DBSCAN, adding TCRdist sequence similarity when clustering within HLA-allele-positive subsets. For co-occurrence clustering, repertoires with fewer than 30,000 or more than 120,000 public chains were excluded, along with a handful of repertoires with anomalous nucleotide sharing. As stored in TCRdb, this immuneACCESS dataset retains in-frame rearrangements with V and J assigned. A fraction of the clones does not appear; measured against another copy, unresolved V genes explain less than half of the discrepancy, and the remainder lacks a known reason. V, J and clone size are those of that table, while D and trimming were read from the DNA. The table for this sample lists 150,000 to 200,000 clones; about three quarters of them were counted only once. Jointly, the top ten make up over 2.5% of the sample.

This specimen belongs to a study of cytomegalovirus exposure and HLA in healthy donors (dated by TCRdb to the late 2010s). For the study in its entirety: An earlier analysis of some 550 of the donors reported 250 to 300 Gb of sequence data and about 100 million unique TCR beta sequences from around 200 million T cells. Among under 450 genotyped donors of the cohort, an average of approximately 250,000 unique TCR beta nucleotide sequences were sequenced per donor, around 20% of them non-productive. Donor age, sex, ethnicity and CMV serostatus were compiled together with the repertoire data. Typing coverage differed by locus: A, B, C, DRB1 and DQB1 were typed in roughly 620-630 donors, DQA1 in about 560, DPA1 in around 600, and DPB1 in 400 to 480. The study was designed to test whether signatures of past pathogen exposure could be identified by cataloging public T cell receptors. In a later analysis, previously published TCR beta repertoires from several hundred donors were re-analyzed and high-resolution HLA genotyping was added so that TCR occurrence patterns could be studied. Roughly 5 DR-DQ haplotypes were handled as single units for association and clustering, since linkage in the cohort was strong. An early release covering 550 to 650 HLA-typed donors comprised about 300 gigabases of sequencing data and some 79 million unique TCR sequences. An earlier analysis of 587 of the donors used high-throughput TCR beta sequencing to judge whether each TCR beta V gene segment behaved as functional or pseudogenic. HLA typing covered class I and class II loci at four-digit resolution. To predict cytomegalovirus infection status, the study combined high-throughput TCR immunosequencing, statistical association of individual TCRs with disease status, and machine learning. Besides the first cohort of 500 to 700 subjects, a separate validation cohort made up of some 110 different subjects was used. Rather than drawing on any new phenotypic data, the later analysis identified candidate immune exposures from TCR beta sequences and the way those sequences occurred across donors. Among the roughly 370 genotyped donors, approximately 82% belonged to the genetic ancestry cluster associated with self-reported Caucasian donors. The study profiled the T cell repertoires of 500 to 800 subjects by immunosequencing and related them to cytomegalovirus serostatus. Every repertoire in the discovery cohort had been generated on one and the same sequencing platform. A later genetic analysis took genome-wide SNP genotypes for about 55% of the 666 donors and used that subset as a discovery cohort. The full study reports these points: Some IMGT-functional V segments, including TRBV6-2 and TRBV6-3, could not be told apart with the 87-base-pair reads, so those segments were excluded. A few of the identified cytomegalovirus-associated TCR beta chains were confirmed in vitro to be specific for cytomegalovirus antigens. In a later genetic analysis, a missense DCLRE1C variant was associated with V-gene and J-gene trimming of TCR beta chains, and the association was replicated in an independent cohort. Specific HLA alleles were associated with 16,951 TCR beta sequences at a false discovery rate of 0.05 in a later analysis. In an earlier analysis of fewer than 700 of the donors, most TCR beta V segments appeared in productive rearrangements about 90% or about 30% of the time, broadly matching IMGT annotations. Because counts were too low, about 18 rarely observed V segments, including chromosome 9 orphons, were excluded from the earlier analysis of around 640 of the donors. It was suggested by the authors that the approach could potentially be generalized to other disease states and immunological phenotypes. The study listed approximately 150 TCR beta chains as associated with cytomegalovirus. A later analysis found that most CMV-associated TCR beta chains appeared HLA-restricted, with HLA associations seemingly driven largely by CMV exposure. Correlated functional status among segregating V segments might be attributable to linkage disequilibrium, but an unknown experimental factor could not be ruled out. In a later analysis, HLA-associated TCR beta chains were found to be more clonally expanded and to have lower generation probabilities than equally common non-associated chains. When HLA alleles, especially DR and DQ, strongly co-occurred, TCR associations were difficult to assign to individual alleles. The presence/absence analyses assumed that sequencing depth was roughly uniform across donors, and that assumption may not be true. The sequencing pipeline was judged likely to have produced a cluster of highly shared sequence variants as a technical artifact. A further reported finding was that TCR beta sequences accurately predicted the HLA-A and HLA-B alleles for most subjects in the first cohort. While some public TCRs were present in many individuals, most TCR sequences turned up only very rarely across donors. For the cohort, immune exposure information was limited to CMV serostatus. In both the original and validation cohorts, the classifier was reported to diagnose cytomegalovirus status with high specificity and sensitivity. Because HLA typing was missing for some donors at each locus, association tests included only the typed subset. In this cohort, only TCR beta chains were sequenced, and detectable features were limited by the absence of alpha or paired-chain data. Compared with the approximately 600-donor mean, donors in an Asian-associated ancestry cluster had fewer N-insertions in productive TCRs, according to a later genetic analysis. A later analysis found that TCR association rates varied across HLA loci, with DRB1 alleles showing the most associated TCRs and HLA-C alleles the fewest. Several of the top co-occurrence clusters appeared to be linked to parvovirus B19, influenza, CMV and Epstein-Barr virus, according to a later analysis.

V is pruned by 6 bases and J by 8 bases, leaving 9 bases of the junction without a gene match. The germline V gene provides CDR1 MDHEN and CDR2 SYDVKM. Including the terminal cysteine and phenylalanine, the CDR3 comprises 13 residues. Solely the CDR3 DNA is kept, with 39 bases framed from the first base. The rearrangement combines TRBV28 with TRBJ1-2; a stretch of 7 junction bases matches TRBD1. The receptor was derived from a middle-aged woman in good health and CMV-seropositive. Sequencing was carried out using PBMCs. The CDR3 protein sequence reads: CASSNSTGRGYTF. The bases are TGTGCCAGCAGCAACTCGACAGGGCGCGGCTACACCTTC.